The 16 T cell receptor beta chains below were found in one sample sequenced in a study of beta chain features in type 1 diabetes (dated by TCRdb to 2016 to 2019). Summary of the overall study and its limitations: Type 1 diabetes patients showed a moderate but significant shortening of TCRB CDR3 length in all four CD4+ subsets.

Receptor amplification or capture employed the immunoSEQ multiplex PCR assay. The entire isolated RNA was reverse transcribed using the High Capacity cDNA Reverse Transcription Kit, and thus expressed TCRB transcripts were sequenced. TCRdb retrieved this table from immuneACCESS and kept in-frame rearrangements only. Not all clones are present; in checked studies, unresolved V genes account for under half, and no reason is known for the remainder. The sample table contains around 56,000 clones; only one count was recorded for about 50% of them. The ten largest account for 2.6% of the sample. These TCRs' antigens remain unknown. Sequenced sample: Tregs from blood. The sample's cell subset or site, from its label and the paper: regulatory CD4+ T cells. These receptor sequences come from a woman aged 35 to 49 with type 1 diabetes.

In nucleotides, the CDR3 is TGTGCCAGCAGCCCTACTAGCGGGAGTAGTTACGAGCAGTACTTC. Protein product: CASSPTSGSSYEQYF. This rearrangement joins TRBV6-1 to TRBJ2-7, with TRBD2 matching over 11 bases. The V gene end was trimmed by 6 bases and the J gene end by 4 bases; junction bases not matched to a gene: 8. This CDR3 is 15 amino acids long. CDR1 and CDR2 (germline): MNHNS, SASEGT.

V gene TRBV28 combines with J gene TRBJ1-1, with 12 bases matching TRBD1. Per the germline V gene, CDR1 is MDHEN and CDR2 is SYDVKM. The length of the CDR3 is 17 residues. V was clipped by 3 bases and J by 7 bases; unmatched bases: 12. The CDR3 protein is CASSFRGQGALGDEAFF. The CDR3 DNA reads TGTGCCAGCAGTTTTAGGGGACAGGGGGCTCTCGGTGATGAAGCTTTCTTT. Variable domain in full (rest from reference TRBV28 and TRBJ1-1): DVKVTQSSRYLVKRTGEKVFLECVQDMDHENMFWYRQDPGLGLRLIYFSYDVKMKEKGDIPEGYSVSREKKERFSLILESASTNQTSMYLCASSFRGQGALGDEAFFGQGTRLTVV.

The CDR3: CASSQGVGTGVYGYTF. The CDR3 DNA reads TGCGCCAGCAGCCAAGGGGTGGGGACAGGAGTATATGGCTACACCTTC. J is TRBJ1-2 and V is TRBV4-1; 8 bases are a match to TRBD1. From germline, CDR1 is MGHRA and CDR2 YSYEKL. CDR3 size: 16 residues. Unmatched junction bases numbered 9, after V lost 1 base and J lost 5 bases.

This clone came up once. The CDR3 does not end in the conserved phenylalanine or tryptophan, so this is likely a read error. J is TRBJ1-1 and V is TRBV19; D unclear. Germline lookup yields CDR1 LNHDA and CDR2 SQIVND (reference sequence). Trimming left V 6 bases short and J 1 base short, with 9 bases between. The CDR3 runs to 13 residues. The CDR3 nucleotides read TGTGCCAGTAGCCGGCGAGGGAACACTGAAGCTTTCTCT. Protein sequence: CASSRRGNTEAFS.

The chain joins TRBV7-3 to TRBJ2-1, with 8 bases fitting TRBD2. CDR1 and CDR2 (germline): SGHTA, FQGTGA. This CDR3 is built from 17 residues. V dropped 1 base and J dropped 5; count of bases not matched to a gene: 10. The CDR3 reads CASSLSPTGGADNEQFF. The CDR3 nucleotides are TGTGCCAGCAGCTTAAGCCCAACGGGGGGGGCCGACAATGAGCAGTTCTTC.

The chain joins TRBV5-4 to TRBJ2-5; weak D call: TRBD2 (5 bases). This CDR3 contains 14 residues. The V end was cut by 0 bases, the J end by 2 bases, with 8 bases between. Germline V CDR1 and CDR2: SGHNT, YYREEE (reference sequence). For the CDR3, the DNA is TGTGCCAGCAGCTTGGATCCGGGGCAAGAGACCCAGTACTTC. It encodes CASSLDPGQETQYF.

This clone was observed a handful of times. The genes are TRBV28 and TRBJ2-1; 12 bases map to TRBD2. The CDR3 runs 15 residues. The trim removed 2 bases at V and 10 bases at J, leaving 6 bases unmatched. The germline V gene has CDR1 MDHEN and CDR2 SYDVKM. The CDR3 is CASSLRTSGIGEQFF. Here the CDR3 DNA reads TGTGCCAGCAGTTTAAGGACTAGCGGGATAGGGGAGCAGTTCTTC. The variable domain in full, with the rest retrieved from reference TRBV28 and TRBJ2-1, is DVKVTQSSRYLVKRTGEKVFLECVQDMDHENMFWYRQDPGLGLRLIYFSYDVKMKEKGDIPEGYSVSREKKERFSLILESASTNQTSMYLCASSLRTSGIGEQFFGPGTRLTVL.

The rearrangement joins TRBV6-5 to TRBJ2-1, with TRBD2 as a possible D gene (6 bases). CDR3 length equals 15 residues. Germline CDR1 MNHEY, CDR2 SVGAGI. The ends were cut back, 0 bases at V and 7 bases at J, with 13 bases in the middle. The CDR3 DNA reads as TGTGCCAGCAGTTACTCGGGCGGGGAGTGGAATGAGCAGTTCTTC. Protein sequence: CASSYSGGEWNEQFF.

The chain links TRBV21-1 to TRBJ2-4; the D call TRBD2 from the table was never checked on the DNA. TRBV21-1 is marked as a pseudogene. CDR3 length equals 21 residues. This CDR3 reads CASIKGLKASGMGLAKNIQYF. Here the CDR3 DNA reads TGTGCCAGCATCAAGGGTTTGAAGGCTAGCGGGATGGGGCTAGCCAAAAACATTCAGTACTTC.

The CDR3 region is CASGTGGATEAFF. Here the CDR3 DNA reads TGTGCCAGCGGGACAGGGGGCGCGACTGAAGCTTTCTTT. The gene calls are TRBV28 and TRBJ1-1; 12 positions agree with TRBD1. CDR3 length: 13 amino acids. Germline CDR1 is MDHEN and CDR2 is SYDVKM. The junction had 3 bases not matched to a gene; V was cut back by 8 bases and J by 5 bases.

This clone was recorded a few times. The chain uses TRBV5-1 and TRBJ2-3; TRBD2 matches 10 bases. Germline assignment: CDR1 SGHRS and CDR2 YFSETQ. CDR3 length: 15 residues. Unmatched junction bases numbered 2, after V lost 3 bases and J lost 1 base. The chain's CDR3 is CASSSLAGGTDTQYF. Written as DNA, the CDR3 is TGCGCCAGCAGCTCTCTAGCGGGAGGCACAGATACGCAGTATTTT.

The chain is built from TRBV11-1 and TRBJ1-5, with D possibly being TRBD1 (5 bases). Trimming left V 4 bases short and J 2 bases short, with 9 bases between. The CDR3 runs to 14 residues. Germline V gene data show CDR1 as SGHAT and CDR2 as FQDESV (reference sequence). The CDR3 DNA sequence: TGTGCCAGCAGCTCAGGGAATGGCAATCAGCCCCAGCATTTT. It encodes CASSSGNGNQPQHF. Together with reference TRBV11-1 and TRBJ1-5, the CDR3 gives the full variable domain: EAEVAQSPRYKITEKSQAVAFWCDPISGHATLYWYRQILGQGPELLVQFQDESVVDDSQLPKDRFSAERLKGVDSTLKIQPAELGDSAMYLCASSSGNGNQPQHFGDGTRLSIL.

This chain uses TRBV9 with TRBJ2-3; tentatively, D is TRBD1 (5 bases). Trimming pared 0 bases from V and 2 bases from J, leaving 13 bases between. This CDR3 region has 16 residues. Per germline, CDR1 SGDLS and CDR2 YYNGEE. DNA for the CDR3: TGTGCCAGCAGCGTAGGTCTAGGGGCGAACACAGATACGCAGTATTTT. Residues: CASSVGLGANTDTQYF.

This clone has a handful of counts. CDR3 loop: CASSPRTGRNSGANVLTF. CDR3 bases: TGTGCCAGCTCACCACGGACAGGGCGAAACTCTGGGGCCAACGTCCTGACTTTC. The chain uses TRBV18 and TRBJ2-6, with 8 bases identical to TRBD1. Trimming cost V 1 base and J 0 bases; bases outside gene matches: 5. This CDR3 spans 18 amino acids. CDR1 is KGHSH and CDR2 is LQKENI in the germline V gene.

In DNA form, the CDR3 reads TGTGCCAGCAGCCCCGGGGGTCCCAGGGGGCGAACTGAAGCTTTCTTT. Translation: CASSPGGPRGRTEAFF. The chain has TRBV2 and TRBJ1-1; TRBD1 aligns across 8 bases. V lost 6 bases, J lost 5 bases, and 14 bases stayed unmatched. CDR1 and CDR2 from the germline V gene are SNHLY and FYNNEI. The CDR3 extends over 16 amino acids. The variable domain in full, with the rest retrieved from reference TRBV2 and TRBJ1-1, is EPEVTQTPSHQVTQMGQEVILRCVPISNHLYFYWYRQILGQKVEFLVSFYNNEISEKSEIFDDQFSVERPDGSNFTLKIRSTKLEDSAMYFCASSPGGPRGRTEAFFGQGTRLTVV.

CDR3 in amino acids: CASSFAENTEAFF. The CDR3 DNA follows: TGCGCCAGCAGCTTTGCAGAGAACACTGAAGCTTTCTTT. The V gene is TRBV5-1, the J gene TRBJ1-1; D gene uncertain. The CDR3 extends over 13 amino acids. Germline CDR1 and CDR2: SGHRS and YFSETQ. Trimming took off 2 bases at V and 1 base at J, with 6 bases between the two ends.